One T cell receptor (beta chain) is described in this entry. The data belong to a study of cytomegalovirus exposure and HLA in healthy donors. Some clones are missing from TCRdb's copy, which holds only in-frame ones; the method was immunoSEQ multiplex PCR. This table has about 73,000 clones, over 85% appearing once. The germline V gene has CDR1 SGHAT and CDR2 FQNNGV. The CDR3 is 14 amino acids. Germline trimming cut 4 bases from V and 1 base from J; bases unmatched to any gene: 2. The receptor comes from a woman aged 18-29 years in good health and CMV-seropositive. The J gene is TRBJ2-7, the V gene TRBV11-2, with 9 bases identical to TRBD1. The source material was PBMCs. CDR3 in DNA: TGTGCCAGCAGCTCGGACAGGGGTTCCTACGAGCAGTACTTC. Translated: CASSSDRGSYEQYF.